These 13 T cell receptor beta chains were all obtained from the same sample, sequenced in a study of blood T cell repertoires in COVID-19. Using immunoSEQ multiplex PCR, the repertoire was profiled, and TCRdb retains in-frame clones only, with some absent. Among 280,000 or so clones listed, approximately 83% were seen once. The sequenced material came from peripheral blood. These receptor sequences come from a woman in her twenties or thirties who had recovered from COVID-19.

The chain recombines TRBV6-1 with TRBJ2-1, with D possibly matching TRBD1 (5 bases). The CDR3 is 15 residues long. CDR1 MNHNS and CDR2 SASEGT come from the germline V gene. V lost 3 bases and J 8 bases, leaving 17 bases between the germline ends. The CDR3 nucleotides are TGTGCCAGCAGTGACGGTGCCAGGGTCATCCATGAGCAGTTCTTC. Translated, it gives CASSDGARVIHEQFF.

V is TRBV5-1 and J is TRBJ2-6; 11 bases are shared with TRBD1. The CDR3 covers 19 residues. Germline assignment: CDR1 SGHRS and CDR2 YFSETQ. V lost 0 bases, J lost 4 bases, and 9 bases stayed unmatched. The CDR3: CASSLALGQGALGANVLTF. The CDR3 bases are TGCGCCAGCAGCTTGGCCCTAGGACAGGGGGCTTTGGGGGCCAACGTCCTGACTTTC.

The table lists this clone with a few counts. This chain uses TRBV9 with TRBJ1-2; D gene unclear. Looked up from germline, CDR1 is SGDLS and CDR2 is YYNGEE. The CDR3 has 14 residues. The V gene lost 0 bases and the J gene lost 0 bases, with 6 bases spanning the gap. CDR3 DNA sequence: TGTGCCAGCAGCGTAGGGGAGGCTAACTATGGCTACACCTTC. Translated, it gives CASSVGEANYGYTF.

This rearrangement joins TRBV7-9 to TRBJ1-1, with D possibly TRBD1 on 5 matching bases. V was pared by 5 bases and J by 1 base, with 11 bases between. Per germline, CDR1 SEHNR and CDR2 FQNEAQ (reference sequence). The CDR3 is 14 residues long. The CDR3 here is CASSRSGGNTEAFF. The CDR3 bases are TGTGCCAGCAGCCGCAGCGGGGGGAACACTGAAGCTTTCTTT.

This chain uses TRBV2 with TRBJ1-4; 8 nucleotides align to TRBD1. CDR1 is SNHLY, CDR2 FYNNEI, per germline. Trimming at V came to 6 bases and at J to 8 bases, leaving 8 bases not matched to a gene. The CDR3 runs to 14 residues. CDR3 loop: CASRQQGEAEKLFF. The CDR3 DNA reads as TGTGCCAGCAGACAACAGGGGGAAGCCGAAAAACTGTTTTTT.

Only one count was recorded for this clone. This rearrangement joins TRBV9 to TRBJ2-2; D call uncertain. CDR3 length: 15 residues. V lost 0 bases and J lost 1, with 7 bases in between. CDR1 and CDR2 from the germline V gene are SGDLS and YYNGEE. This CDR3 is CASSVVAENTGELFF. The DNA of the CDR3 is TGTGCCAGCAGCGTAGTGGCAGAGAACACCGGGGAGCTGTTTTTT.

The chain is built from TRBV6-5 and TRBJ2-7, with D possibly being TRBD1 (5 bases). This CDR3 region has 13 residues. V was shortened by 4 bases and J by 7 bases, with 14 bases between the two germline ends. Per germline, CDR1 MNHEY and CDR2 SVGAGI. Here the CDR3 reads CASSSPGLGEQYF. DNA for the CDR3: TGTGCCAGCAGTTCTCCAGGGTTGGGAGAGCAGTACTTC.

J is TRBJ1-1 and V is TRBV2; D is ambiguous. The germline CDR1 and CDR2 sequences are SNHLY and FYNNEI. This CDR3 is 14 amino acids long. The V gene lost 6 bases and the J gene lost 8 bases, with 19 bases spanning the gap. The CDR3, as DNA: TGTGCCAGCAGCAAACTCCGGGAACTCGAAGAAGCTTTCTTT. Translation: CASSKLRELEEAFF. Full variable domain (outside the CDR3, taken from reference TRBV2 and TRBJ1-1): EPEVTQTPSHQVTQMGQEVILRCVPISNHLYFYWYRQILGQKVEFLVSFYNNEISEKSEIFDDQFSVERPDGSNFTLKIRSTKLEDSAMYFCASSKLRELEEAFFGQGTRLTVV.

The rearrangement joins TRBV5-6 to TRBJ1-1; D not certain. Germline V gene sequence: CDR1 SGHDT, CDR2 YYEEEE. The germline V and J ends were trimmed by 0 bases and 5 bases, with 14 bases remaining between them. The CDR3 has 15 amino acids. The CDR3 bases are TGTGCCAGCAGCTTGGCCAAGTTTGGGGAGACTGAAGCTTTCTTT. Amino acid sequence: CASSLAKFGETEAFF. Full variable domain (remainder filled in from reference TRBV5-6 and TRBJ1-1): DAGVTQSPTHLIKTRGQQVTLRCSPKSGHDTVSWYQQALGQGPQFIFQYYEEEERQRGNFPDRFSGHQFPNYSSELNVNALLLGDSALYLCASSLAKFGETEAFFGQGTRLTVV.

The rearrangement uses TRBV18 and TRBJ1-1; TRBD1 aligns across 7 bases. The V gene end was trimmed by 2 bases and the J gene end by 2 bases; junction bases not matched to a gene: 5. Germline V lookup: CDR1 KGHSH, CDR2 LQKENI. CDR3 length: 15 amino acids. Written as DNA, the CDR3 is TGTGCCAGCTCACCAGGACAGGTTCCCAACACTGAAGCTTTCTTT. This encodes CASSPGQVPNTEAFF.

The chain uses TRBV5-4 and TRBJ2-6, with 8 bases lining up with TRBD1. This CDR3 is 19 amino acids long. J lost 2 bases, V lost 0 bases, and 10 bases had no gene match. The germline gives CDR1 SGHNT, CDR2 YYREEE (reference sequence). CDR3 residues: CASSLERGQGGPGANVLTF. In nucleotides, the CDR3 is TGTGCCAGCAGCTTGGAACGCGGACAGGGAGGCCCTGGGGCCAACGTCCTGACTTTC.

The V and J genes are TRBV24-1 and TRBJ2-2; maybe TRBD1 (5 bases). Germline CDR1 reads KGHDR; CDR2 reads SFDVKD. The germline V and J ends were trimmed by 6 bases and 5 bases, with 9 bases remaining between them. This CDR3 region has 13 residues. The CDR3, as DNA: TGTGCCACCAGTTCCCACAGGACCGGGGAGCTGTTTTTT. Encoded protein: CATSSHRTGELFF.

The chain links TRBV5-1 to TRBJ2-3, with a possible D match to TRBD1 (6 bases). From germline, CDR1 is SGHRS and CDR2 YFSETQ. CDR3 length: 13 residues. Trimming stripped 4 bases from V and 3 bases from J, with 9 bases between. The CDR3 sequence is CASSVQGTDTQYF. DNA of the CDR3: TGCGCCAGCAGCGTCCAGGGGACAGATACGCAGTATTTT.